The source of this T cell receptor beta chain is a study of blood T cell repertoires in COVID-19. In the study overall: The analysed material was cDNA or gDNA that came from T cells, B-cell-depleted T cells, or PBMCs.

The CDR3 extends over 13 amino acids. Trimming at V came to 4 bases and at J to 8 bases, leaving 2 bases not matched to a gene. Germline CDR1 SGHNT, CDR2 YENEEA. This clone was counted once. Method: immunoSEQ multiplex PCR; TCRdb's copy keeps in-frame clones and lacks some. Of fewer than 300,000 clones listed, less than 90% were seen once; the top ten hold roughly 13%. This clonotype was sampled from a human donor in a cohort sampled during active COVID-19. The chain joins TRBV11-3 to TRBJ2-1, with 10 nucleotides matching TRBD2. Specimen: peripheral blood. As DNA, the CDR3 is TGTGCCAGCAGCTCGAGCGGGGGGGATGAGCAGTTCTTC. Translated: CASSSSGGDEQFF.